The 7 T cell receptor beta chains presented below share a single source sample, sequenced in a study of vaccination and CD4 T cells after COVID-19. Oncomine TCR Beta short-read sequencing was applied to DNA from cultured CD4+ T cells. TCRdb reprocessed the PCR reads via MiXCR and lists one record per CDR3 protein. The profile covers around 21,000 distinct CDR3 sequences, with about 40% appearing a single time and 7.5% to 10% taken by the ten largest. Their target antigens are unknown. Regarding time point: late sampling 161 to 241 days after vaccination in a few convalescent patients. Treatment specified: approximately 9-day PBMC culture with coronavirus spike peptide pools or control peptides (ViraFEST assay). This specimen was CD4+ T cells from blood, cultured in vitro, taken about 7 months after SARS-CoV-2 vaccination. The receptors were gathered from a human donor who had recovered from COVID-19.

CDR3 nucleotides: TGCAGTGCTAAGGGGGGGAACACTGAAGCTTTCTTT. Translating it yields CSAKGGNTEAFF. This rearrangement joins TRBV20-1 to TRBJ1-1; D is possibly TRBD1 (6 bases). The V end was cut by 4 bases, the J end by 1 base, with 7 bases between. The V gene's germline CDR1 is DFQATT and CDR2 SNEGSKA (reference sequence). CDR3 length: 12 amino acids.

The rearrangement links TRBV28 to TRBJ2-3; TRBD2 agrees at 12 bases. J gave up 5 bases and V 5 bases, and 8 bases lay outside the gene matches. Germline loops: CDR1 MDHEN, CDR2 SYDVKM. This CDR3 has 16 amino acids. The CDR3 here is CASSDNPGLAGDTQYF. CDR3 bases: TGTGCCAGCAGTGACAACCCGGGACTAGCGGGAGATACGCAGTATTTT. Full variable domain (remainder filled in from reference TRBV28 and TRBJ2-3): DVKVTQSSRYLVKRTGEKVFLECVQDMDHENMFWYRQDPGLGLRLIYFSYDVKMKEKGDIPEGYSVSREKKERFSLILESASTNQTSMYLCASSDNPGLAGDTQYFGPGTRLTVL.

About this clonotype itself: The junction departs from germline at one end; a sequencing error may be responsible. The gene calls are TRBV28 and TRBJ2-7; TRBD1 aligns across 10 bases. From germline, CDR1 is MDHEN and CDR2 SYDVKM. CDR3 length: 13 residues. The CDR3 loop reads CASSLRDRGHFSF. For the CDR3, the DNA is TGTGCCAGCAGTCTCCGGGACAGGGGACATTTCTCCTTC.

The count of this clonotype is one. This chain links TRBV7-3 with TRBJ2-6, with TRBD2 identical over 13 bases. The junction had 2 bases not matched to a gene; V was cut back by 2 bases and J by 1 base. The V gene's germline CDR1 is SGHTA and CDR2 FQGTGA. CDR3 size: 18 residues. The CDR3 bases are TGTGCCAGCAGCTTAGGGACTAGCGGGAAGTCTGGGGCCAACGTCCTGACTTTC. Its protein is CASSLGTSGKSGANVLTF.

The chain uses TRBV9 and TRBJ2-5; D is ambiguous. The V and J ends lost 0 bases and 5 bases respectively, with 20 bases between them. Germline V gene sequence: CDR1 SGDLS, CDR2 YYNGEE. This CDR3 has 17 amino acids. CDR3 protein: CASSVGHGPRGVETQYF. CDR3 DNA sequence: TGTGCCAGCAGCGTAGGGCACGGACCTAGAGGTGTGGAGACCCAGTACTTC. Using reference TRBV9 and TRBJ2-5 for the parts outside the CDR3, the full variable domain is DSGVTQTPKHLITATGQRVTLRCSPRSGDLSVYWYQQSLDQGLQFLIQYYNGEERAKGNILERFSAQQFPDLHSELNLSSLELGDSALYFCASSVGHGPRGVETQYFGPGTRLLVL.

The chain joins TRBV6-1 to TRBJ1-1; the D is unclear. The CDR3 totals 14 residues. Germline CDR1 MNHNS, CDR2 SASEGT. V lost 7 bases, J lost 4 bases, and 16 bases lay in between. The CDR3 coding sequence is TGTGCCAGCATCGCCCGGAACGGCGGCACTGAAGCTTTCTTT. Translated, it gives CASIARNGGTEAFF.

V usage is TRBV6-4 and J usage is TRBJ2-2; a weak D match, TRBD2 (6 bases). Germline V lookup: CDR1 MRHNA, CDR2 SNTAGT. The V end was cut by 0 bases, the J end by 4 bases, with 6 bases between. The CDR3 is 14 amino acids. CDR3 region: CASSDSTSTGELFF. In DNA, the CDR3 is TGTGCCAGCAGTGACTCGACTAGCACCGGGGAGCTGTTTTTT.